This T cell receptor (beta chain) was captured by sequencing in a study of early T cells in non-severe SARS-CoV-2 infection. For the study at large: Sequencing of unsorted whole blood was done on bulk RNA, leaving chains unpaired.

This CDR3 spans 14 amino acids. The V and J ends lost 7 bases and 2 bases respectively, with 13 bases between them. CDR1 and CDR2 from the germline V gene are MNHNS and SASEGT. This clonotype has only a few counts. The TCR library protocol attached unique molecular identifiers to the individual cDNA molecules. TCRdb reprocessed the 5' RACE reads via MiXCR and lists one record per CDR3 protein. The profile covers just under 60,000 distinct CDR3 sequences, with 8% to 9% appearing a single time and 15% to 20% taken by the ten largest. Sequencing was done on a sample of whole blood. The receptor was derived from an adult who was a healthcare worker with PCR-confirmed SARS-CoV-2 infection or an uninfected control (not recorded which). The chain uses TRBV6-1 and TRBJ2-3; D is perhaps TRBD1 or TRBD2 (5 bases each). The CDR3 nucleotides are TGTGCCAGCAAAGAGGTGGGGGTCACAGATACGCAGTATTTT. Its protein is CASKEVGVTDTQYF.